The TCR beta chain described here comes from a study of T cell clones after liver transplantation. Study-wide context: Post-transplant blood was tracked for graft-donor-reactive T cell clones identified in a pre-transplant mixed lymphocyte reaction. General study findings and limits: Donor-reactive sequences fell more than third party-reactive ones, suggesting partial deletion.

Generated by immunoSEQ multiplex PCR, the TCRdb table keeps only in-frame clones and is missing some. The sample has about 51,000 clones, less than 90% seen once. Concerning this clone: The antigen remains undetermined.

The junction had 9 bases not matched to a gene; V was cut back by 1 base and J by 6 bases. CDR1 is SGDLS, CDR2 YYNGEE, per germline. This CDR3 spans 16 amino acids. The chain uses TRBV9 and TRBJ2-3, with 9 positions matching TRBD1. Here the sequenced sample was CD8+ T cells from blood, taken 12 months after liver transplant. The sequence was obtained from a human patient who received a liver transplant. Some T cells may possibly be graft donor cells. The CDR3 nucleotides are TGTGCCAGCAGCGTATTGGGACAGGGTGAGCGGGATACGCAGTATTTT. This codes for CASSVLGQGERDTQYF.